These T cell receptor beta chains were read from a single sample in a study of blood T cell repertoires in COVID-19. The protocol was immunoSEQ multiplex PCR, while the TCRdb copy is restricted to in-frame clones and leaves out a portion. The sample contains approximately 280,000 clones, approximately 89% of which appear only once. The sample consisted of PBMCs or T cells enriched from blood (not recorded which). The source of these receptors is a woman aged 18-29 years who had recovered from COVID-19. The CDR3 runs from the conserved cysteine through the conserved F or W. The D gene is left open where the match is weak. Size is omitted from some rows. Given values are once, few, many or a class for expanded clones.

D: NA; size: NA; J: TRBJ2-5; V: TRBV6-5; DNA: TGTGCCAGCAGCCGCGGACAGATCCAAGAGACCCAGTACTTC; CDR3: CASSRGQIQETQYF
D: NA; size: NA; J: TRBJ2-1; V: TRBV20-1; DNA: TGCAGTGCTAGCTGGGAGAATGAGCAGTTCTTC; CDR3: CSASWENEQFF
D: TRBD2; size: NA; J: TRBJ2-7; V: TRBV5-8; DNA: TGTGCCAGCAGAAGGCTAGCGGGGAGAATGTCCTACGAGCAGTACTTC; CDR3: CASRRLAGRMSYEQYF
D: NA; size: NA; J: TRBJ1-6; V: TRBV4-2; DNA: TGTGCCAGCAGCCCCGGGAGGGGTATTTTACCCCTCCACTTT; CDR3: CASSPGRGILPLHF
D: NA; size: NA; J: TRBJ2-5; V: TRBV10-3; DNA: TGTGCCATCAGTGAGGGAGGGGGACTACCAAAGACCCAGTACTTC; CDR3: CAISEGGGLPKTQYF
D: TRBD2; size: NA; J: TRBJ2-5; V: TRBV27; DNA: TGTGCCAGCAGTTTATGGGCTAGCGGGAGTATAGAGACCCAGTACTTC; CDR3: CASSLWASGSIETQYF
D: NA; size: once; J: TRBJ2-1; V: TRBV19; DNA: TGTGCCAGTAGTCCCGAGGAGCTATACAATGAGCAGTTCTTC; CDR3: CASSPEELYNEQFF
D: NA; size: NA; J: TRBJ2-1; V: TRBV28; DNA: TGTGCCAGCAGTCCCCACAGGCTTTACTCCTACAATGAGCAGTTCTTC; CDR3: CASSPHRLYSYNEQFF
D: TRBD2; size: NA; J: TRBJ2-1; V: TRBV2; DNA: TGTGCCAGCGAGACTAGCGTTAGCTCCTACAATGAGCAGTTCTTC; CDR3: CASETSVSSYNEQFF
D: NA; size: once; J: TRBJ2-6; V: TRBV5-1; DNA: TGCGCCAGCAGCATAAACTACTCTGGGGCCAACGTCCTGACTTTC; CDR3: CASSINYSGANVLTF
D: TRBD2; size: NA; J: TRBJ2-1; V: TRBV7-2; DNA: TGTGCCAGCAGCTTAGATAGGACTAGCGGATACAATGAGCAGTTCTTC; CDR3: CASSLDRTSGYNEQFF
D: NA; size: NA; J: TRBJ2-7; V: TRBV7-9; DNA: TGTGCCAGCAGCTCAGACAAAACTAACCGGGGGATCGACGAGCAGTACTTC; CDR3: CASSSDKTNRGIDEQYF
D: TRBD1; size: NA; J: TRBJ1-4; V: TRBV27; DNA: TGTGCCAGCAGAGGGACAGGGGGTGAAAAACTGTTTTTT; CDR3: CASRGTGGEKLFF
D: NA; size: NA; J: TRBJ2-4; V: TRBV7-9; DNA: TGTGCCAGCAGCCCTGGGGGCGGGGCCAAAAACATTCAGTACTTC; CDR3: CASSPGGGAKNIQYF
D: NA; size: few; J: TRBJ2-6; V: TRBV25-1; DNA: TGTGCCAGCAGTCCCCTCTATTCTGGGGCCAACGTCCTGACTTTC; CDR3: CASSPLYSGANVLTF
D: TRBD1; size: once; J: TRBJ1-2; V: TRBV4-3; DNA: TGCGCCAGCAGCCAGTCCGGGACAGGGGGTTTATATGGCTACACCTTC; CDR3: CASSQSGTGGLYGYTF
D: TRBD1; size: NA; J: TRBJ2-2; V: TRBV2; DNA: TGTGCCGGGGGGGGACAGGGGAACACCGGGGAGCTGTTTTTT; CDR3: CAGGGQGNTGELFF
D: TRBD1; size: once; J: TRBJ1-1; V: TRBV4-1; DNA: TGCGCCAGCAGCCAAGGACAGGGGGCGACCACTGAAGCTTTCTTT; CDR3: CASSQGQGATTEAFF
D: NA; size: NA; J: TRBJ2-7; V: TRBV11-2; DNA: TGTGCCAGCAGCTTAGAAAGGGGTAGCTCCTACGAGCAGTACTTC; CDR3: CASSLERGSSYEQYF
D: NA; size: once; J: TRBJ2-5; V: TRBV10-2; DNA: TGCGCCAGCAGTGCATTCGGGACTGGAAGCCAAGAGACCCAGTACTTC; CDR3: CASSAFGTGSQETQYF
D: TRBD2; size: NA; J: TRBJ2-2; V: TRBV29-1; DNA: TGCAGCGTTGTTCCTAGCGGGGGGTCGGATACCGGGGAGCTGTTTTTT; CDR3: CSVVPSGGSDTGELFF
D: TRBD2; size: NA; J: TRBJ2-1; V: TRBV28; DNA: TGTGCCAGCAGACCGAGCGGGACGAGGATGAATGAGCAGTTCTTC; CDR3: CASRPSGTRMNEQFF
D: NA; size: NA; J: TRBJ1-2; V: TRBV3-1/TRBV3-2; DNA: TGTGCCAGCAGCAGGGAGATTAACTATGGCTACACCTTC; CDR3: CASSREINYGYTF
D: NA; size: NA; J: TRBJ2-3; V: TRBV6-5; DNA: TGTGCCAGCAGGCACCGCGGGACCCGAGGATATACGCAGTATTTT; CDR3: CASRHRGTRGYTQYF
D: NA; size: NA; J: TRBJ1-1; V: TRBV29-1; DNA: TGCAGCGTTGCTCGGGAAATGAACACTGAAGCTTTCTTT; CDR3: CSVAREMNTEAFF
D: NA; size: NA; J: TRBJ1-3; V: TRBV2; DNA: TGTGCCAGCAGAACAGACTCTGGAAACACCATATATTTT; CDR3: CASRTDSGNTIYF
D: NA; size: NA; J: TRBJ1-1; V: TRBV19; DNA: TGTGCCAGTAGTACCCTAGGGGGGAACACTGAAGCTTTCTTT; CDR3: CASSTLGGNTEAFF
D: TRBD1; size: NA; J: TRBJ2-1; V: TRBV24-1; DNA: TGTGCCACCAGTGAGGGGACAGGGAGGTTAGTTAATGAGCAGTTCTTC; CDR3: CATSEGTGRLVNEQFF
D: TRBD2; size: NA; J: TRBJ2-3; V: TRBV6-4; DNA: TGTGCCAGCAGTGACCGTACGGCGGGAGGCACAGATACGCAGTATTTT; CDR3: CASSDRTAGGTDTQYF
D: NA; size: NA; J: TRBJ1-3; V: TRBV7-2; DNA: TGTGCCAGCAGCAATGCTGCTTTAACAGGGACTGGAAACACCATATATTTT; CDR3: CASSNAALTGTGNTIYF
D: NA; size: NA; J: TRBJ2-1; V: TRBV7-3; DNA: TGTGCCAGCAGCTTAGCGGTAAACAATGAGCAGTTCTTC; CDR3: CASSLAVNNEQFF
D: TRBD1; size: NA; J: TRBJ1-3; V: TRBV6-6; DNA: TGTGCCAGCAGTTCCCACGGACAGGGCAGAAACACCATATATTTT; CDR3: CASSSHGQGRNTIYF
D: TRBD2; size: once; J: TRBJ2-1; V: TRBV28; DNA: TGTGCCAGCAGTTTATTTGGAGCGGGAGGGAGGAGCTCCTACAATGAGCAGTTCTTC; CDR3: CASSLFGAGGRSSYNEQFF
D: NA; size: NA; J: TRBJ1-2; V: TRBV29-1; DNA: TGCAGCGTTGAAGAAGGCGGGGGGCCTAACTATGGCTACACCTTC; CDR3: CSVEEGGGPNYGYTF
D: TRBD2; size: NA; J: TRBJ2-1; V: TRBV6-7; DNA: TGTGCCAGCACCCTCGCTGGACTAGCGGAAGTTTCGAGCTCCTACAATGAGCAGTTCTTC; CDR3: CASTLAGLAEVSSSYNEQFF